What follows are 4 T cell receptor beta chains derived from one specimen sequenced in a study of human T cells and chemical hapten exposure. TCRdb reprocessed the RACE reads with MiXCR, giving one entry per CDR3 protein. The repertoire has about 200,000 distinct CDR3 sequences, more than 20% of them found once; the top ten carry about 2.5%. The time point denotes: patch test 3, about 24 weeks after DPC sensitization. The treatment here: therapeutic diphenylcyclopropenone sensitization with weekly scalp DPC. The input for sequencing was whole blood, taken in connection with sensitization to the hapten diphenylcyclopropenone (DPC). The origin of the receptors is a woman aged 40 to 50 with alopecia areata. Some clones in this sample may be carry-over from other donors' samples.

This rearrangement joins TRBV7-9 to TRBJ2-1; D is ambiguous. This CDR3 is built from 12 residues. Per germline, CDR1 SEHNR and CDR2 FQNEAQ (reference sequence). V was clipped by 4 bases and J by 7 bases, with 8 bases between them. This CDR3 reads CASSSTPNEQFF. In nucleotides, the CDR3 is TGTGCCAGCAGCTCTACTCCTAATGAGCAGTTCTTC. The whole variable domain, filled in from reference TRBV7-9 and TRBJ2-1, reads DTGVSQNPRHKITKRGQNVTFRCDPISEHNRLYWYRQTLGQGPEFLTYFQNEAQLEKSRLLSDRFSAERPKGSFSTLEIQRTEQGDSAMYLCASSSTPNEQFFGPGTRLTVL.

The gene calls are TRBV18 and TRBJ1-5; the match to TRBD1 covers 8 bases. V lost 3 bases, J lost 7 bases, and 2 bases stayed unmatched. Germline-derived CDR1 and CDR2 are KGHSH and LQKENI. The CDR3 loop spans 13 amino acids. The CDR3 nucleotides read TGTGCCAGCTCACCGGACAGGGACCAGCCCCAGCATTTT. Translated, it gives CASSPDRDQPQHF.

This clonotype was seen only a few times. The chain joins TRBV24-1 to TRBJ1-5, with 11 bases lining up with TRBD1. This CDR3 is 14 amino acids long. CDR1 is KGHDR, CDR2 SFDVKD, per germline. V dropped 9 bases and J dropped 10; count of bases not matched to a gene: 10. In DNA, the CDR3 is TGTGCCACCGGGGATGGACAGGGGGCTGGCCCCCAGCATTTT. Its protein is CATGDGQGAGPQHF.

V and J are TRBV29-1 and TRBJ2-3; D not certain. Germline V gene lookup returns CDR1 SQVTM and CDR2 ANQGSEA. The CDR3 sequence is 11 residues long. Between the trimmed V and J ends, which lost 1 base and 5 bases, there was a span of 4 bases. The CDR3 spells CSVEVGDTQYF. The CDR3 DNA follows: TGCAGCGTTGAAGTAGGAGATACGCAGTATTTT.